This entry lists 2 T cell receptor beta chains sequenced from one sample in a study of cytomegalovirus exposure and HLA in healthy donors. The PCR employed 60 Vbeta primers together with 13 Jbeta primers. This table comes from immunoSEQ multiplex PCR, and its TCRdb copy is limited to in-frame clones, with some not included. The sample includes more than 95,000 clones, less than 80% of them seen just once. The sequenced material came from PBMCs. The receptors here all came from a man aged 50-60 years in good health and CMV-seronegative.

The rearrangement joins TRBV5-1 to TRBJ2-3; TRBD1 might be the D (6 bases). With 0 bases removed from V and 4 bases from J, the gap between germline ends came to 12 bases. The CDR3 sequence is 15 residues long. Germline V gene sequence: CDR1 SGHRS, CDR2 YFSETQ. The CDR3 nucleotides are TGCGCCAGCAGCTTGGTACAGGGAATCCCAGATACGCAGTATTTT. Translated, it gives CASSLVQGIPDTQYF.

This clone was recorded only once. The CDR3 nucleotides are TGCGCCAGCAGCATGGGACAGGGGGGAAGAGCAGATACGCAGTATTTT. This sequence encodes CASSMGQGGRADTQYF. This sequence joins TRBV5-1 and TRBJ2-3; TRBD1 matches at 11 bases. Trimming at V came to 4 bases and at J to 4 bases, leaving 8 bases not matched to a gene. CDR3 length: 16 amino acids. CDR1 is SGHRS and CDR2 is YFSETQ in the germline V gene. The full variable domain, in which reference TRBV5-1 and TRBJ2-3 provide the parts outside the CDR3, is KAGVTQTPRYLIKTRGQQVTLSCSPISGHRSVSWYQQTPGQGLQFLFEYFSETQRNKGNFPGRFSGRQFSNSRSEMNVSTLELGDSALYLCASSMGQGGRADTQYFGPGTRLTVL.